Below, one T cell receptor (beta chain) is given with its context. Its antigen is undetermined. Ipilimumab CTLA-4 blockade and focal radiation were given to patients with chemo-refractory metastatic non-small-cell lung cancer. V trimming: 6 bases; J trimming: 4 bases; junction bases outside the gene matches: 5. The germline V gene encodes CDR1 SNHLY and CDR2 FYNNEI. This CDR3 is built from 13 residues. This entry comes from a study of radiotherapy plus CTLA-4 blockade in lung cancer. Study-level background: Of all patients, around 18% responded objectively and 25% to 40% showed disease control. Findings and caveats of the study: Interferon-beta, together with early blood T cell clone dynamics, reportedly best predicted response. Clones of tumor-derived TCRs expanded in blood after radiotherapy plus ipilimumab.

Here immunoSEQ multiplex PCR was the method, and the copy in TCRdb shows in-frame clones only, minus some. Of tens of thousands of clones in the sample, 65% to 85% were seen once. The sample was peripheral blood, taken from a patient treated with radiotherapy plus ipilimumab. The rearrangement links TRBV2 to TRBJ1-2; the match to TRBD1 covers 7 bases. This TCR was recovered from a human donor with non-small cell lung cancer who had stable disease on radiotherapy plus ipilimumab. DNA for the CDR3: TGTGCCAGCAGAGTTGACAGGGCCTATGGCTACACCTTC. Translated, it gives CASRVDRAYGYTF.